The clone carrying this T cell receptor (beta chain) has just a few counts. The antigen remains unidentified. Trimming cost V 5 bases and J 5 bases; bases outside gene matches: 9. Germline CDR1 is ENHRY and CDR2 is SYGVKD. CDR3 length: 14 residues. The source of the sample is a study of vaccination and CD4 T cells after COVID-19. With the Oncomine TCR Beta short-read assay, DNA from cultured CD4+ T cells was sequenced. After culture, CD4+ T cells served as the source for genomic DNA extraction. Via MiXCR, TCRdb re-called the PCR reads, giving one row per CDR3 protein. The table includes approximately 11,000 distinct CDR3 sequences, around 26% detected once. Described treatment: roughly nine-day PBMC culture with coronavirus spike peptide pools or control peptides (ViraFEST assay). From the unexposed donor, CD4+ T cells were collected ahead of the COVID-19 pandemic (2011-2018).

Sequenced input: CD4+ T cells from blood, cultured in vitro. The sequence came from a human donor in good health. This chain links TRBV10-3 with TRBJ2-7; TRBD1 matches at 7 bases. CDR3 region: CAISKDRDGDEQYF. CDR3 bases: TGTGCCATCAGTAAAGACAGGGATGGCGACGAGCAGTACTTC.